This T cell receptor beta chain was retrieved from a study of blood T cell repertoires in COVID-19. For the study at large: From T cells, B-cell-depleted T cells, or PBMCs came the material, which was cDNA or gDNA.

Germline CDR1 KGHSH, CDR2 LQKENI. There are 13 residues in the CDR3. The V and J ends lost 4 bases and 3 bases respectively, with 9 bases between them. Participants, about 18 to 90 years old, spanned approximately 25 US areas. Per the study methods: Researchers report that nucleated cell counts were estimated from reference gene primer amplification. TCRdb keeps only in-frame clones here, not all; method: immunoSEQ multiplex PCR. The D gene and trimming were derived from the DNA, and the V and J assignments and clone size from that table. Of hundreds of thousands of clones listed, about 91% are singletons.

V gene TRBV18 combines with J gene TRBJ1-2; D unclear. Sequences were obtained from PBMCs or T cells enriched from blood (not recorded which). This TCR was sampled from a woman under 30 who had recovered from COVID-19. CDR3 region: CASSQGGHYGYTF. The CDR3 DNA is TGTGCCAGCTCACAGGGAGGGCACTATGGCTACACCTTC.